The 32 T cell receptor beta chains given below trace back to one sample, sequenced in a study of cytomegalovirus exposure and HLA in healthy donors. Vbeta (60) and Jbeta (13) primers were used in the PCR. Generated by immunoSEQ multiplex PCR, the TCRdb table keeps only in-frame clones and is missing some. There are under 150,000 clones in the sample; approximately 80% occur only once, and around 4% lies in the top ten. Sequenced material: PBMCs. All receptors come from a woman aged 25 to 39 in good health and CMV-seronegative.

This clone was detected a few times. The V and J genes are TRBV10-3 and TRBJ2-7; 9 bases agree with TRBD1. The ends lost 4 bases at V and 4 bases at J; junction bases unmatched: 5. Germline V gives CDR1 ENHRY, CDR2 SYGVKD. The CDR3 runs to 14 residues. CDR3 loop: CAISVGQGSYEQYF. The CDR3 nucleotides read TGTGCCATCAGTGTGGGACAGGGCTCTTACGAGCAGTACTTC.

V usage is TRBV19 and J usage is TRBJ2-7, with 8 bases that match TRBD1. The CDR3 is 14 residues long. Germline trimming cut 3 bases from V and 2 bases from J; bases unmatched to any gene: 3. The germline CDR1 and CDR2 sequences are LNHDA and SQIVND (reference sequence). The CDR3 protein is CASSIQGAPYEQYF. The CDR3, as DNA: TGTGCCAGTAGTATCCAGGGGGCCCCCTACGAGCAGTACTTC.

The sample holds a few counts of this clone. The genes are TRBV4-3 and TRBJ1-4; the D gene is possibly TRBD1 (6 bases). Per the germline V gene, CDR1 is LGHNA and CDR2 is YSLEER. V gave up 1 base and J gave up 8 bases, with 14 bases separating them. This CDR3 contains 15 residues. This CDR3 is CASSQVLTGKEKLFF. The CDR3 DNA is TGCGCCAGCAGCCAAGTTCTAACAGGGAAAGAAAAACTGTTTTTT.

The chain has TRBV10-3 and TRBJ2-5; no clear D. The CDR3 is 12 residues long. V gave up 4 bases and J gave up 2 bases, with 5 bases separating them. Germline CDR1 reads ENHRY; CDR2 reads SYGVKD. CDR3 amino acids: CAISGTQETQYF. CDR3 DNA sequence: TGTGCCATCAGTGGAACTCAAGAGACCCAGTACTTC.

The CDR3, as DNA: TGTGCCAGCAGTTTAGGGGGCTCAAGCGAGCAGTACTTC. Its protein product is CASSLGGSSEQYF. The V gene is TRBV27, the J gene TRBJ2-7, with D maybe TRBD1 (6 bases). From germline, CDR1 is MNHEY and CDR2 SMNVEV (reference sequence). CDR3 length: 13 residues. Trimming stripped 2 bases from V and 6 bases from J, with 11 bases between.

This chain joins TRBV14 and TRBJ2-7; possible D gene TRBD2, 6 bases. Per germline, CDR1 SGHDN and CDR2 FVKESK. This CDR3 contains 14 residues. V lost 1 base, J lost 5 bases, and 12 bases lay in between. CDR3 DNA sequence: TGTGCCAGCAGCCAAGTCCCGGGAGTGAACGAGCAGTACTTC. This gives the protein CASSQVPGVNEQYF.

The V and J genes are TRBV2 and TRBJ1-2; 8 nucleotides agree with TRBD1. Unmatched junction bases numbered 8, after V lost 7 bases and J lost 1 base. The germline gives CDR1 SNHLY, CDR2 FYNNEI. This CDR3 spans 15 amino acids. The CDR3 DNA reads as TGTGCCAGCACCGGGACAGGACGAGATAACTATGGCTACACCTTC. Protein: CASTGTGRDNYGYTF. The full variable domain, completed using reference TRBV2 and TRBJ1-2, is EPEVTQTPSHQVTQMGQEVILRCVPISNHLYFYWYRQILGQKVEFLVSFYNNEISEKSEIFDDQFSVERPDGSNFTLKIRSTKLEDSAMYFCASTGTGRDNYGYTFGSGTRLTVV.

This sequence joins TRBV23-1 and TRBJ1-5; 7 bases line up with TRBD1. TRBV23-1 carries the ORF label, with uncertain function. The junction had 5 bases not matched to a gene; V was cut back by 2 bases and J by 4 bases. This CDR3 is 15 amino acids long. DNA for the CDR3: TGCGCCAGCAGTCAACAGGACAGGTGGAATCAGCCCCAGCATTTT. It yields the protein CASSQQDRWNQPQHF.

The V call is TRBV11-2, the J call TRBJ1-4; 7 bases map to TRBD1. This CDR3 is 16 amino acids long. After removal of 3 bases from V and 0 bases from J, the junction contained 4 bases not matched to a gene. CDR1 and CDR2 (germline): SGHAT, FQNNGV. DNA of the CDR3: TGTGCCAGCAGCTTGGGGGACAGAGCAACTAATGAAAAACTGTTTTTT. Translating it yields CASSLGDRATNEKLFF.

In its sample, this clone was seen a few times. J is TRBJ1-1 and V is TRBV7-9, with D possibly TRBD1 on 5 matching bases. The CDR3 totals 12 residues. Germline V gives CDR1 SEHNR, CDR2 FQNEAQ (reference sequence). Trimming shortened V by 4 bases and J by 8 bases, and 11 bases separated the two germline ends. CDR3 sequence reads: CASSSWTPEAFF. The DNA of the CDR3 is TGTGCCAGCAGCTCTTGGACACCCGAAGCTTTCTTT. The full variable domain, rest sourced from reference TRBV7-9 and TRBJ1-1, is DTGVSQNPRHKITKRGQNVTFRCDPISEHNRLYWYRQTLGQGPEFLTYFQNEAQLEKSRLLSDRFSAERPKGSFSTLEIQRTEQGDSAMYLCASSSWTPEAFFGQGTRLTVV.

The chain links TRBV5-1 to TRBJ2-5, with 7 nucleotides matching TRBD1. The germline V gene has CDR1 SGHRS and CDR2 YFSETQ. V was clipped by 3 bases and J by 2 bases; unmatched bases: 4. This CDR3 has 14 amino acids. The CDR3 DNA reads as TGCGCCAGCAGCTCCTCGGGACAGCAAGAGACCCAGTACTTC. It codes for CASSSSGQQETQYF. Supplemented by reference TRBV5-1 and TRBJ2-5, the full variable domain reads KAGVTQTPRYLIKTRGQQVTLSCSPISGHRSVSWYQQTPGQGLQFLFEYFSETQRNKGNFPGRFSGRQFSNSRSEMNVSTLELGDSALYLCASSSSGQQETQYFGPGTRLLVL.

The genes are TRBV10-2 and TRBJ2-2; a possible D gene is TRBD2 (7 bases). V lost 8 bases, J lost 6 bases, and 16 bases lay in between. This CDR3 contains 14 residues. Germline V lookup: CDR1 WSHSY, CDR2 SAAADI. The CDR3 DNA sequence: TGCGCCAGCCTAAGGGAGGGGGTCGCCGGGGAGCTGTTTTTT. Translating gives CASLREGVAGELFF.

The chain uses TRBV11-3 and TRBJ2-3, with D possibly being TRBD2 (5 bases). The CDR3 sequence is 15 residues long. Per the germline V gene, CDR1 is SGHNT and CDR2 is YENEEA. Deletions cut 3 bases from V and 3 bases from J, with 13 bases between. The CDR3 is CASSFGLEVTDTQYF. The CDR3, as DNA: TGTGCCAGCAGCTTTGGCTTGGAGGTGACAGATACGCAGTATTTT.

The chain is built from TRBV2 and TRBJ2-3; 10 bases fit TRBD2. The junction had 7 bases not matched to a gene; V was cut back by 3 bases and J by 4 bases. This CDR3 contains 16 residues. CDR1 is SNHLY and CDR2 is FYNNEI in the germline V gene. In DNA, the CDR3 is TGTGCCAGCAGTGACCCAGCGGGAGGGGCCCCAGATACGCAGTATTTT. Amino acid sequence: CASSDPAGGAPDTQYF.

The V and J genes are TRBV29-1 and TRBJ2-7, with a tentative D call TRBD2 (5 bases). Germline CDR1 SQVTM, CDR2 ANQGSEA. V was pared by 2 bases and J by 4 bases, with 12 bases between. The CDR3 consists of 13 residues. The CDR3 protein is CSVETAVPYEQYF. The CDR3 DNA reads as TGCAGCGTTGAAACAGCGGTTCCGTACGAGCAGTACTTC.

CDR3 coding DNA: TGTGCCAGCAGTGAATCGACTAGCGGGGGTTACGAGCAGTACTTC. This gives the protein CASSESTSGGYEQYF. This chain uses TRBV6-1 with TRBJ2-7; 12 bases align to TRBD2. There are 15 residues in the CDR3. The V and J ends lost 2 bases and 4 bases, in that order; junction bases with no gene match: 3. CDR1 and CDR2 from the germline V gene are MNHNS and SASEGT.

This chain connects TRBV4-2 to TRBJ2-7, with D possibly being TRBD2 (6 bases). V lost 0 bases, J lost 5 bases, and 14 bases lay in between. CDR1 is LGHNA and CDR2 is YNFKEQ in the germline V gene. The CDR3 covers 15 residues. The CDR3, as DNA: TGTGCCAGCAGCCAAGATGGGGTAGAGCGGGACGAGCAGTACTTC. This encodes CASSQDGVERDEQYF.

The chain carries TRBV28 and TRBJ2-5; D possibly corresponds to TRBD1 (6 bases). The ends were cut back, 2 bases at V and 5 bases at J, with 21 bases in the middle. This CDR3 comprises 17 residues. From germline, CDR1 is MDHEN and CDR2 SYDVKM. In DNA form, the CDR3 reads TGTGCCAGCAGTTTACTTAACAGGGCCCGTAGTGTTGAGACCCAGTACTTC. Encoded protein: CASSLLNRARSVETQYF.

The chain has TRBV4-3 and TRBJ1-2; 7 bases fit TRBD1. The CDR3 totals 13 residues. Germline values: CDR1 LGHNA, CDR2 YSLEER. V was pared by 3 bases and J by 4 bases, with 2 bases of the junction left unmatched. The CDR3 reads CASSQTGFYGYTF. The DNA of the CDR3 is TGCGCCAGCAGCCAGACAGGGTTCTATGGCTACACCTTC.

This sequence joins TRBV28 and TRBJ2-3, with D possibly TRBD2 on 6 matching bases. This CDR3 contains 11 residues. Germline CDR1 and CDR2: MDHEN and SYDVKM. V gave up 6 bases and J gave up 10 bases, with 11 bases separating them. CDR3 amino acids: CASRTEGSQYF. CDR3 nucleotide sequence: TGTGCCAGCAGGACGGAGGGGTCGCAGTATTTT.

The CDR3 is CASSKDRGRGDTQYF. The CDR3 coding sequence is TGTGCCAGCAGCAAGGACAGGGGGCGGGGAGATACGCAGTATTTT. The V call is TRBV7-9, the J call TRBJ2-3, with 11 bases fitting TRBD1. Germline CDR1 and CDR2: SEHNR and FQNEAQ (reference sequence). This CDR3 has 15 amino acids. V dropped 5 bases and J dropped 5; count of bases not matched to a gene: 6.

The rearrangement links TRBV5-1 to TRBJ1-6; D call uncertain. V was pared by 1 base and J by 7 bases, with 6 bases between. The CDR3 extends over 13 amino acids. Germline loops: CDR1 SGHRS, CDR2 YFSETQ. The CDR3 coding sequence is TGCGCCAGCAGCTTGCAGTACAATTCACCCCTCCACTTT. This encodes CASSLQYNSPLHF.

This chain uses TRBV7-9 with TRBJ1-5; TRBD1 might be the D (5 bases). CDR1 and CDR2 from the germline V gene are SEHNR and FQNEAQ (reference sequence). The V gene lost 1 base and the J gene lost 5 bases, with 12 bases spanning the gap. The CDR3 has 15 residues. The DNA of the CDR3 is TGTGCCAGCAGCTTAGACGGGGGAGGGTATCAGCCCCAGCATTTT. Translation gives CASSLDGGGYQPQHF.

This rearrangement joins TRBV15 to TRBJ2-1, with 9 nucleotides matching TRBD1. CDR1 and CDR2 (germline): LNHNV, YYDKDF (reference sequence). This CDR3 region has 15 residues. With V trimmed by 0 bases and J by 8 bases, 5 bases remained unmatched. CDR3 sequence: CATSRDTGGGYEQFF. In DNA, the CDR3 is TGTGCCACCAGCAGAGACACAGGGGGCGGGTATGAGCAGTTCTTC.

V is TRBV4-1 and J is TRBJ2-6, with D tentatively TRBD1 (5 bases). The J call may be wrong; the DNA end is better matched by TRBJ2-7. CDR1 is MGHRA and CDR2 is YSYEKL in the germline V gene. The CDR3 extends over 15 amino acids. The CDR3 loop is CASSQEQAPHFEQYF. The CDR3 DNA follows: TGCGCCAGCAGCCAAGAACAGGCCCCACATTTCGAGCAGTACTTC.

CDR3 residues: CASSLGDSNQPQHF. CDR3 in DNA: TGTGCCAGCAGCCTCGGGGATAGCAATCAGCCCCAGCATTTT. The chain is built from TRBV7-9 and TRBJ1-5; D is unclear. V was shortened by 5 bases and J by 0 bases, with 8 bases between the two germline ends. CDR3 length: 14 amino acids. Germline CDR1 SEHNR, CDR2 FQNEAQ (reference sequence).

This sequence joins TRBV9 and TRBJ2-7, with 9 bases fitting TRBD1. V lost 4 bases and J lost 3; bases outside the gene matches: 11. The CDR3 totals 16 residues. In germline, CDR1 is SGDLS, CDR2 YYNGEE. The CDR3 sequence is CASSKTPGQGIYEQYF. In DNA form, the CDR3 reads TGTGCCAGCAGCAAAACGCCGGGACAGGGTATCTACGAGCAGTACTTC.

This chain links TRBV15 with TRBJ2-1; D may be TRBD2 (6 bases). Germline-derived CDR1 and CDR2 are LNHNV and YYDKDF (reference sequence). CDR3 length equals 16 residues. V was cut by 3 bases and J by 7 bases, with 19 bases left in between. The CDR3 protein is CATSSHTPREMNEQFF. The DNA for the CDR3 is TGTGCCACCAGCAGCCATACACCACGGGAGATGAATGAGCAGTTCTTC.

The rearrangement uses TRBV7-2 and TRBJ2-7; maybe TRBD2 (6 bases). CDR3 length: 15 amino acids. Germline V gene sequence: CDR1 SGHTA, CDR2 FQGNSA. The germline V and J ends were trimmed by 5 bases and 3 bases, with 17 bases remaining between them. CDR3 amino acids: CASSRSGLIGYEQYF. In nucleotides, the CDR3 is TGTGCCAGCAGCCGATCCGGACTAATTGGCTACGAGCAGTACTTC. Complete variable domain (other parts from reference TRBV7-2 and TRBJ2-7): GAGVSQSPSNKVTEKGKDVELRCDPISGHTALYWYRQSLGQGLEFLIYFQGNSAPDKSGLPSDRFSAERTGGSVSTLTIQRTQQEDSAVYLCASSRSGLIGYEQYFGPGTRLTVT.

The chain has TRBV6-1 and TRBJ1-5; D uncertain. V shed 2 bases and J shed 0 bases, with 2 bases lying between them. Germline assignment: CDR1 MNHNS and CDR2 SASEGT. The CDR3 covers 13 residues. This CDR3 reads CASSEYSNQPQHF. CDR3 nucleotide sequence: TGTGCCAGCAGTGAATATAGCAATCAGCCCCAGCATTTT.

The chain has TRBV4-3 and TRBJ2-1; D remains unclear. Trimming took off 0 bases at V and 0 bases at J, with 9 bases between the two ends. The CDR3 loop spans 16 amino acids. CDR1 LGHNA and CDR2 YSLEER come from the germline V gene. CDR3 loop: CASSQDPRTSYNEQFF. The DNA for the CDR3 is TGCGCCAGCAGCCAAGATCCCAGAACCTCCTACAATGAGCAGTTCTTC.

The CDR3 sequence is CASSITDTQYF. CDR3 DNA: TGTGCCAGCAGCATCACAGATACGCAGTATTTT. The chain uses TRBV28 and TRBJ2-3, with D unresolved. The CDR3 has 11 amino acids. The germline V gene has CDR1 MDHEN and CDR2 SYDVKM. Trimming shortened V by 6 bases and J by 2 bases, and 3 bases separated the two germline ends.